The TCR beta chain described here comes from a study of tumor-infiltrating lymphocytes in primary liver carcinoma. This clonotype came up once. An end of the junction differs from the germline gene, which may be a read error. In addition to blood RNA drawn from unsorted whole blood, germline DNA was extracted. Collected before surgery were roughly 4 milliliters of peripheral blood. Synthesis of TCR beta cDNA was carried out from about 0.55 ug total RNA with a constant-region primer. Slightly modified ARM-PCR served as the procedure for the TCR beta libraries. These libraries came from three rounds of nested multiplex PCR. The study ran its first two PCR rounds for nine to ten cycles each, using TRBV1-TRBV30 forward primers and a C-beta reverse primer. TCRdb itself ran the multiplex PCR reads through MiXCR, one entry per CDR3 protein. The repertoire holds 190,000 or so distinct CDR3 sequences, with 65% as singletons.

Germline V CDR1 and CDR2: SGHAT, FQNNGV. This CDR3 is built from 13 residues. The clonotype was recovered from a woman aged 55-69 years with primary liver carcinoma and hepatitis B virus infection. The rearrangement uses TRBV11-2 and TRBJ1-5; D call uncertain. The sequenced sample consisted of peripheral blood. The CDR3 here is CVSSLVSNQPQRF. Here the CDR3 DNA reads TGTGTCAGCAGCTTAGTTTCCAATCAGCCCCAGCGTTTT.